A selection of T cell receptor beta chains follows, all from one sample in a study of somatic mutations in cytotoxic T cells in rheumatoid arthritis. Assay: immunoSEQ multiplex PCR; the TCRdb copy retains only in-frame clones and omits some. In the table there are 15,000 to 20,000 clones, approximately 80% of which are singletons. The source material was CD8+ T cells sorted from blood. The receptors were sampled from an adult with rheumatoid arthritis. CDR3s include the opening cysteine and the closing phenylalanine or tryptophan. A D gene is named only where the DNA matches it firmly. Clone size is given for some rows only: seen once, a few or many times, or a class if the clone is expanded.

d_gene	v_gene	abundance	j_gene	CDR3nt	CDR3aa
NA	TRBV11-3	NA	TRBJ2-7	TGTGCCAGCAGCTCCCCGGAATACTCCTACGAGCAGTACTTC	CASSSPEYSYEQYF
NA	TRBV5-8	NA	TRBJ2-2	TGTGCCAGCAACGACGGTTGGGGGGCCACCGGGGAGCTGTTTTTT	CASNDGWGATGELFF
TRBD1	TRBV4-1	NA	TRBJ2-7	TGCGCCAGCAGCCAAGAACCAGGGGGCTACGAGCAGTACTTC	CASSQEPGGYEQYF
NA	TRBV14	NA	TRBJ1-1	TGTGCCAGCAGCCAAGTCCACACTGAAGCTTTCTTT	CASSQVHTEAFF
NA	TRBV10-3	NA	TRBJ2-2	TGTGCCATCAGTGAGTCAACAGGGAACACCGGGGAGCTGTTTTTT	CAISESTGNTGELFF
TRBD2	TRBV27	NA	TRBJ2-2	TGTGCCAGCAGTGCCCGACTAGCGGGAGTCACCGGGGAGCTGTTTTTT	CASSARLAGVTGELFF
TRBD1	TRBV5-1	NA	TRBJ1-3	TGCGCCAGCAGCCTCGAAAGAGACAGGGAAGACGGAAACACCATATATTTT	CASSLERDREDGNTIYF
NA	TRBV27	few	TRBJ2-7	TGTGCCAGCAGTCCAAGGAAGGGCTACGAGCAGTACTTC	CASSPRKGYEQYF
NA	TRBV2	NA	TRBJ2-5	TGTGCCAGCAGGGCGGGACTTGGCTCGGAGGCCCAGTACTTC	CASRAGLGSEAQYF
NA	TRBV6-5	NA	TRBJ2-1	TGTGCCAGCAGTTGGGGGTTTGAGCAGTTCTTC	CASSWGFEQFF
NA	TRBV12-5	NA	TRBJ2-1	TGTGCTAGTGAAGCCCGCCACAATGAGCAGTTCTTC	CASEARHNEQFF
TRBD2	TRBV11-1	NA	TRBJ2-1	TGTGCCAGCAGCCCTTATCAGCGGGGTTTGACTGAGCAGTTCTTC	CASSPYQRGLTEQFF
NA	TRBV5-4	NA	TRBJ1-1	TGTGCCAGCAAGCTGACAGACAACATGAACACTGAAGCTTTCTTT	CASKLTDNMNTEAFF
NA	TRBV7-3	NA	TRBJ1-2	TGTGCCAGCAGCTTAAGAAGCTACACCTTC	CASSLRSYTF
NA	TRBV28	NA	TRBJ1-5	TGTGCCAGCAGCCCCATAGCGGAAGGTCAGCCCCAGCATTTT	CASSPIAEGQPQHF
NA	TRBV13	NA	TRBJ2-4	TGTGCCAGCAACAAAAAGGGAACCAAAAACATTCAGTACTTC	CASNKKGTKNIQYF
NA	TRBV4-2	few	TRBJ2-2	TGTGCCAGCAGCCCTCCTTACGCCGGGGAGCTGTTTTTT	CASSPPYAGELFF
NA	TRBV15	NA	TRBJ2-2	TGTGCCACCAGCAGAGATCGGGGGAACACCGGGGAGCTGTTTTTT	CATSRDRGNTGELFF
TRBD1	TRBV30	NA	TRBJ2-7	TGTGCCGGGTCGACAGGGGGCTCCTACGAGCAGTACTTC	CAGSTGGSYEQYF
TRBD1	TRBV7-9	NA	TRBJ2-7	TGTGCCAGCAGCTCCCGGGACAGGGGCTACGAGCAGTACTTC	CASSSRDRGYEQYF
TRBD2	TRBV29-1	NA	TRBJ2-3	TGCAGCGTTGCGGGAGGCCCGAGCACAGATACGCAGTATTTT	CSVAGGPSTDTQYF
NA	TRBV28	NA	TRBJ1-5	TGTGCCAGCTACCATGGGGGAAGGGGCGATCAGCCCCAGCATTTT	CASYHGGRGDQPQHF
NA	TRBV6-5	NA	TRBJ2-1	TGTGCCAGCAGCCTCGAGGGCTCCTACAATGAGCAGTTCTTC	CASSLEGSYNEQFF
NA	TRBV29-1	NA	TRBJ1-1	TGCAGCGCTTTCGGACAGAGTAACACTGAAGCTTTCTTT	CSAFGQSNTEAFF
NA	TRBV30	few	TRBJ1-2	TGTGCCTTAGGGTCCTACTATGGCTACACCTTC	CALGSYYGYTF
TRBD2	TRBV7-9	NA	TRBJ2-7	TGTGCCAGCAGTTGGACTAGCGTGTACGAGCAGTACTTC	CASSWTSVYEQYF
NA	TRBV7-9	NA	TRBJ2-7	TGTGCCAGCAGCTTAGCCGGGGACCCCTCCTACGAGCAGTACTTC	CASSLAGDPSYEQYF
NA	TRBV15	NA	TRBJ2-5	TGTGCCACCAGCAGAGGGGCAGCTCAAGAGACCCAGTACTTC	CATSRGAAQETQYF
NA	TRBV5-1	few	TRBJ2-7	TGCGCCAGCAGCTTGGTTGGCAGCTCCTACGAGCAGTACTTC	CASSLVGSSYEQYF
NA	TRBV2	NA	TRBJ2-7	TGTGCCAGCAGAGGAGGTAGCGTTTACGAGCAGTACTTC	CASRGGSVYEQYF
NA	TRBV11-3	NA	TRBJ2-2	TGTGCCAGCAGCCCCCACCTATCGAACACCGGGGAGCTGTTTTTT	CASSPHLSNTGELFF
TRBD2	TRBV7-9	NA	TRBJ2-1	TGTGCCAGCAGCTTAGTTCCTAGCGGGAGCCCGGACTACAATGAGCAGTTCTTC	CASSLVPSGSPDYNEQFF
NA	TRBV28	NA	TRBJ1-4	TGTGCCAGCGGGTTTCGGGGTCGGGGGAGTGAAAAACTGTTTTTT	CASGFRGRGSEKLFF
TRBD2	TRBV5-1	NA	TRBJ2-7	TGCGCCAGCAGCCAAGGACTAGGTCGTGCCGAGCAGTACTTC	CASSQGLGRAEQYF
TRBD1	TRBV4-1	NA	TRBJ1-2	TGCGCCAGCAGCGACAGGGGAAGAGGTGGCTACACCTTC	CASSDRGRGGYTF
TRBD1	TRBV7-7	NA	TRBJ2-3	TGTGCCAGCAGCGCTAGGGACAGCTTAGATACGCAGTATTTT	CASSARDSLDTQYF
NA	TRBV27	once	TRBJ1-6	TGTGCCAGCAGTCCCATGAAGGGGGGGCAATCACCCCTCCACTTT	CASSPMKGGQSPLHF
NA	TRBV4-1	NA	TRBJ2-1	TGCGCCAGCAGCCACGCTAGCGTGGCCGATGAGCAGTTCTTC	CASSHASVADEQFF
TRBD2	TRBV2	NA	TRBJ2-3	TGTGCCAGCGGAGGGTTGGCTAGCGGGAGGCCAGGAGCAGATACGCAGTATTTT	CASGGLASGRPGADTQYF
NA	TRBV13	NA	TRBJ1-4	TGTGCCAGCAGCTTAAGTGCTGGTGAAAAACTGTTTTTT	CASSLSAGEKLFF
NA	TRBV5-5	NA	TRBJ2-7	TGTGCCAGCAGCTTCTCTAGGGGGTCCTACGAGCAGTACTTC	CASSFSRGSYEQYF
NA	TRBV12-5	NA	TRBJ2-3	TGTGCTAGTGGTTTCGAGACGGCCTCTAGCACAGATACGCAGTATTTT	CASGFETASSTDTQYF